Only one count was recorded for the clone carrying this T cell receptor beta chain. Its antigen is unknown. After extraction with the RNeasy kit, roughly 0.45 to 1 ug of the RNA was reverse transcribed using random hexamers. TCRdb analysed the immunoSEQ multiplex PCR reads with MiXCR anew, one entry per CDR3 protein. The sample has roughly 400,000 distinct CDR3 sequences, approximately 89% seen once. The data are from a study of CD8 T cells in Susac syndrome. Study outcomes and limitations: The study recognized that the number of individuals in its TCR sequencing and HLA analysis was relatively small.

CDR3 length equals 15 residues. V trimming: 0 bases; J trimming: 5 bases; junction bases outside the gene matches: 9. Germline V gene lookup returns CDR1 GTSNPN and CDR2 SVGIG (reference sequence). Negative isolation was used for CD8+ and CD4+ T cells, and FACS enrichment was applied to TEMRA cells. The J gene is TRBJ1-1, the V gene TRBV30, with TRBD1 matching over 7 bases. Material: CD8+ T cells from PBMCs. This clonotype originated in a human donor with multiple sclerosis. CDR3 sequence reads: CAWSVYRGARTEAFF. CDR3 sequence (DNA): TGTGCCTGGAGTGTATACAGGGGCGCGAGGACTGAAGCTTTCTTT.